This T cell receptor (beta chain) originates from a study of blood T cell repertoires in COVID-19. Study context: Acute-phase and convalescent COVID-19 samples originated in the United States, Italy and Spain. PBMCs, B-cell-depleted T cells, or T cells provided the cDNA or gDNA that made up the material.

This table comes from immunoSEQ multiplex PCR, and its TCRdb copy is limited to in-frame clones, with some not included. This repertoire shows 55,000 to 75,000 clones, over 75% found once; its top ten account for about 20%. CDR3 length equals 15 residues. Trimming left V 7 bases short and J 3 bases short, with 16 bases between. The V gene's germline CDR1 is LNHDA and CDR2 SQIVND (reference sequence). The clonotype was recovered from a man older than 75 with active or convalescent COVID-19. The sequencing input was peripheral blood. V is TRBV19 and J is TRBJ1-3; D is possibly TRBD1 (5 bases). CDR3 coding DNA: TGTGCCAGTAACCCCTCTTGGGGGGTTGGAAACACCATATATTTT. Amino acid sequence: CASNPSWGVGNTIYF.